This passage covers 20 T cell receptor beta chains from one sample sequenced in a study of cytotoxic CD8 clonotypes in ibrutinib-treated CLL. Measured with immunoSEQ multiplex PCR; TCRdb has only the in-frame clones, and not every one. Here the sample spans 110,000 or so clones, 58% being singletons. The specimen was PBMCs, collected after 24 months of ibrutinib treatment. The receptors here all came from a human donor with chronic lymphocytic leukemia.

This clone was seen a handful of times. The chain uses TRBV28 and TRBJ1-5, with D possibly TRBD1 on 5 matching bases. V was shortened by 6 bases and J by 8 bases, with 14 bases between the two germline ends. The germline CDR1 and CDR2 sequences are MDHEN and SYDVKM. The CDR3 runs 13 residues. This CDR3 reads CASSNQGGEPQHF. DNA for the CDR3: TGTGCCAGCAGCAACCAGGGTGGCGAGCCCCAGCATTTT.

The rearrangement joins TRBV7-2 to TRBJ1-2; tentative D call: TRBD1 (5 bases). The germline V and J ends were trimmed by 2 bases and 2 bases, with 18 bases remaining between them. Germline assignment: CDR1 SGHTA and CDR2 FQGNSA. CDR3 length: 17 residues. CDR3 bases: TGTGCCAGCAGCTTAATTTCGTGGGGACGGGACAACTATGGCTACACCTTC. Amino acid sequence: CASSLISWGRDNYGYTF.

This clone showed up just once. This chain joins TRBV7-3 and TRBJ1-3; D is ambiguous. The germline V and J ends were trimmed by 4 bases and 6 bases, with 10 bases remaining between them. In germline, CDR1 is SGHTA, CDR2 FQGTGA. The CDR3 covers 13 residues. The CDR3 is CASSSQNENTIYF. In DNA form, the CDR3 reads TGTGCCAGCAGCTCGCAGAATGAAAACACCATATATTTT.

This clone was observed a few times. This rearrangement joins TRBV5-1 to TRBJ2-5, with D unresolved. V gave up 0 bases and J gave up 5 bases, with 11 bases separating them. The CDR3 is made up of 14 amino acids. From germline, CDR1 is SGHRS and CDR2 YFSETQ. CDR3 sequence (DNA): TGCGCCAGCAGCTTGGGGCCGTCCCCGGAGACCCAGTACTTC. Its protein product is CASSLGPSPETQYF.

Many counts were recorded for this clone. V gene TRBV7-3 combines with J gene TRBJ1-2, with 7 bases fitting TRBD1. The CDR3 is made up of 13 amino acids. Germline V gene data show CDR1 as SGHTA and CDR2 as FQGTGA. J was trimmed by 10 bases and V by 2 bases; bases with no gene match: 7. The CDR3 sequence: CASSLSVQGIYTF. In nucleotides, the CDR3 is TGTGCCAGCAGCTTATCCGTACAGGGGATCTACACCTTC. Looking up the rest from reference TRBV7-3 and TRBJ1-2 gives the full variable domain: GAGVSQTPSNKVTEKGKYVELRCDPISGHTALYWYRQSLGQGPEFLIYFQGTGAADDSGLPNDRFFAVRPEGSVSTLKIQRTERGDSAVYLCASSLSVQGIYTFGSGTRLTVV.

The chain has TRBV6-6 and TRBJ1-1; D remains ambiguous. V was shortened by 2 bases and J by 1 base, with 8 bases between the two germline ends. The germline V gene encodes CDR1 MNHNY and CDR2 SVGAGI (reference sequence). The CDR3 consists of 14 residues. The CDR3 region is CASSYRAGNTEAFF. The CDR3 bases are TGTGCCAGCAGTTACAGGGCAGGGAACACTGAAGCTTTCTTT.

The rearrangement uses TRBV4-1 and TRBJ1-4, with D tentatively TRBD1 (6 bases). The germline V gene has CDR1 MGHRA and CDR2 YSYEKL. V was trimmed by 0 bases and J by 8 bases, leaving 16 bases between them. The CDR3 covers 16 residues. CDR3 nucleotide sequence: TGCGCCAGCAGCCAAGAAGCGGCCAGGGGCACCGAAAAACTGTTTTTT. Amino acids: CASSQEAARGTEKLFF.

The chain uses TRBV5-4 and TRBJ2-7; TRBD1 aligns across 8 bases. With V trimmed by 5 bases and J by 4 bases, 11 bases remained unmatched. Per the germline V gene, CDR1 is SGHNT and CDR2 is YYREEE (reference sequence). CDR3 size: 15 residues. The CDR3 loop is CASSSPGQGAYEQYF. The CDR3 nucleotides read TGTGCCAGCAGTTCCCCTGGACAGGGTGCTTACGAGCAGTACTTC. Based on the CDR3 plus reference TRBV5-4 and TRBJ2-7, the full variable domain is ETGVTQSPTHLIKTRGQQVTLRCSSQSGHNTVSWYQQALGQGPQFIFQYYREEENGRGNFPPRFSGLQFPNYSSELNVNALELDDSALYLCASSSPGQGAYEQYFGPGTRLTVT.

The chain is built from TRBV5-1 and TRBJ1-1; a possible D gene is TRBD1 (5 bases). CDR3 length: 16 residues. V was clipped by 0 bases and J by 7 bases, with 19 bases between them. In germline, CDR1 is SGHRS, CDR2 YFSETQ. CDR3 coding DNA: TGCGCCAGCAGCTTGGCCATTTTGACAGAAATCGGTGAAGCTTTCTTT. Translating gives CASSLAILTEIGEAFF. Full variable domain (remainder filled in from reference TRBV5-1 and TRBJ1-1): KAGVTQTPRYLIKTRGQQVTLSCSPISGHRSVSWYQQTPGQGLQFLFEYFSETQRNKGNFPGRFSGRQFSNSRSEMNVSTLELGDSALYLCASSLAILTEIGEAFFGQGTRLTVV.

The chain carries TRBV27 and TRBJ1-5; D is unresolved. There are 16 residues in the CDR3. Trimming took off 6 bases at V and 1 base at J, with 16 bases between the two ends. Germline-derived CDR1 and CDR2 are MNHEY and SMNVEV (reference sequence). In nucleotides, the CDR3 is TGTGCCAGCAGATCTGACGGCGCTGGGAGCAATCAGCCCCAGCATTTT. Its translation: CASRSDGAGSNQPQHF.

This chain links TRBV6-1 with TRBJ2-7; TRBD1 or TRBD2 may be the D gene (6 bases each). Trimming shortened V by 4 bases and J by 1 base, and 17 bases separated the two germline ends. Germline CDR1 reads MNHNS; CDR2 reads SASEGT. This CDR3 is built from 16 residues. The chain's CDR3 is CASSGGAGTLSYEQYF. CDR3 sequence (DNA): TGTGCCAGCAGTGGGGGGGCAGGGACCCTTTCCTACGAGCAGTACTTC.

In this sample, this clone is medium-sized. V and J are TRBV28 and TRBJ1-5, with TRBD1 as a possible D gene (5 bases). The CDR3 has 14 amino acids. Trimming cost V 4 bases and J 9 bases, with 16 bases left between them. The germline V gene has CDR1 MDHEN and CDR2 SYDVKM. CDR3 nucleotides: TGTGCCAGCAGTTCAACAGGTCCCCGGAGGCCCCAGCATTTT. Protein: CASSSTGPRRPQHF.

The chain carries TRBV30 and TRBJ1-2; TRBD1 matches 9 bases. Germline-derived CDR1 and CDR2 are GTSNPN and SVGIG (reference sequence). V lost 4 bases, J lost 2 bases, and 8 bases stayed unmatched. This CDR3 has 15 residues. The CDR3 loop reads CAWKGQGQGNYGYTF. In DNA form, the CDR3 reads TGTGCCTGGAAGGGGCAAGGACAGGGGAACTATGGCTACACCTTC. Filled out from reference TRBV30 and TRBJ1-2, the complete variable domain reads SQTIHQWPATLVQPVGSPLSLECTVEGTSNPNLYWYRQAAGRGLQLLFYSVGIGQISSEVPQNLSASRPQDRQFILSSKKLLLSDSGFYLCAWKGQGQGNYGYTFGSGTRLTVV.

This clone was seen only a few times. The V and J genes are TRBV6-1 and TRBJ1-1, with unresolved D. CDR1 and CDR2 from the germline V gene are MNHNS and SASEGT. This CDR3 has 15 amino acids. V lost 6 bases to trimming and J lost 1 base, with 15 bases between them. This CDR3 reads CASRRPGSTNTEAFF. As DNA, the CDR3 is TGTGCCAGCAGGCGACCAGGCTCAACGAACACTGAAGCTTTCTTT.

This clone has only a few counts. V and J are TRBV14 and TRBJ2-3, with 8 bases that match TRBD2. The CDR3 length is 15 residues. V lost 4 bases to trimming and J lost 2 bases; unmatched junction nucleotides: 5. CDR1 is SGHDN, CDR2 FVKESK, per germline. The CDR3 loop is CASSRVLAVTDTQYF. The CDR3 nucleotides read TGTGCCAGCAGCCGAGTACTAGCGGTCACAGATACGCAGTATTTT.

The V call is TRBV30, the J call TRBJ2-7; 7 bases line up with TRBD1. Germline CDR1 reads GTSNPN; CDR2 reads SVGIG (reference sequence). The CDR3 is 13 residues long. The V segment lost 2 bases and the J segment 4 bases; nucleotides outside the gene matches: 5. The CDR3 here is CAWSTGQSYEQYF. The CDR3 DNA follows: TGTGCCTGGAGTACGGGACAGTCATACGAGCAGTACTTC.

The V call is TRBV5-1, the J call TRBJ2-2, with a possible D match to TRBD1 (6 bases). Germline V gene sequence: CDR1 SGHRS, CDR2 YFSETQ. Trimming removed 6 bases from V and 5 bases from J, with 20 bases in between. The CDR3 sequence is 16 residues long. In nucleotides, the CDR3 is TGCGCCAGCAAGCAGGGGACCAATACGGGAACCGGGGAGCTGTTTTTT. It translates to CASKQGTNTGTGELFF.

The V gene is TRBV20-1, the J gene TRBJ2-7; D remains ambiguous. The CDR3 has 11 amino acids. Germline assignment: CDR1 DFQATT and CDR2 SNEGSKA (reference sequence). V lost 3 bases and J 4 bases, leaving 7 bases between the germline ends. The CDR3 coding sequence is TGCAGTGCTAGCACAGAGTACGAGCAGTACTTC. It specifies CSASTEYEQYF.

V gene TRBV4-3 combines with J gene TRBJ2-7; the D is unclear. The V end lost 1 base, the J end lost 0 bases, and 7 bases lay between the germline ends. This CDR3 contains 14 residues. Germline CDR1 LGHNA, CDR2 YSLEER. The CDR3 is CASSQAALSYEQYF. CDR3 coding DNA: TGCGCCAGCAGCCAAGCGGCGCTCTCCTACGAGCAGTACTTC.

This rearrangement joins TRBV6-5 to TRBJ2-7, with D tentatively TRBD1 (6 bases). The V and J ends lost 2 bases and 0 bases respectively, with 14 bases between them. CDR1 MNHEY and CDR2 SVGAGI come from the germline V gene. This CDR3 contains 16 residues. The CDR3 is CASSYSRNRASYEQYF. CDR3 DNA: TGTGCCAGCAGTTACAGCAGAAACAGGGCCTCCTACGAGCAGTACTTC.